One sample yielded the 28 T cell receptor beta chains listed below, sequenced in a study of response to subunit inactivated influenza vaccine (dated by TCRdb to the late 2010s). The meaning of the sample's time point label: approximately 40 days after influenza vaccine administration. Libraries were made using RT-PCR. The sample was run on an Illumina HiSeq 2500. The raw public data were reprocessed by TCRdb itself: fastp quality trimming at Q25, MiXCR clonotype calling, in-frame beta chains only. Under each unique CDR3 protein, matching rows form one entry showing the most common genes and DNA. The sample yields over 400,000 distinct CDR3 sequences; about an eighth were counted once. The ten largest clones take up roughly 14% of the sample. This specimen consisted of PBMCs from blood, obtained roughly 48 days after vaccination. These receptors originate from a middle-aged man who received an inactivated influenza vaccine. Donor details come from another sample of the same person, matched by shared clones.

The chain joins TRBV4-2 to TRBJ2-1; 8 bases are a match to TRBD2. The ends lost 2 bases at V and 2 bases at J; junction bases unmatched: 2. The CDR3 sequence is 15 residues long. CDR1 is LGHNA, CDR2 YNFKEQ, per germline. The CDR3 reads CASSQQLAAYNEQFF. As DNA, the CDR3 is TGTGCCAGCAGCCAACAACTAGCGGCCTACAATGAGCAGTTCTTC.

A word on this clonotype: At one end, the junction sequence differs from germline, possibly due to a read error. This chain uses TRBV4-2 with TRBJ2-2; TRBD1 might be the D (6 bases). This CDR3 region has 14 residues. The germline CDR1 and CDR2 sequences are LGHNA and YNFKEQ. This CDR3 is CASSRSWDTGELYF. The DNA of the CDR3 is TGTGCCAGCAGCCGTAGTTGGGACACCGGGGAGCTGTATTTT.

This clonotype was observed a handful of times. The V call is TRBV4-3, the J call TRBJ2-1, with D possibly TRBD1 on 6 matching bases. CDR1 is LGHNA, CDR2 YSLEER, per germline. The CDR3 sequence is 15 residues long. V was trimmed by 1 base and J by 9 bases, leaving 16 bases between them. This CDR3 is CASSQGTALVSEQFF. The CDR3 DNA follows: TGCGCCAGCAGCCAAGGGACAGCTTTAGTATCTGAGCAGTTCTTC.

V usage is TRBV28 and J usage is TRBJ1-1; 7 positions match TRBD1. V dropped 5 bases and J dropped 7; count of bases not matched to a gene: 10. This CDR3 contains 14 residues. Germline values: CDR1 MDHEN, CDR2 SYDVKM. The CDR3 protein is CASSPPGTEIEAFF. CDR3 nucleotide sequence: TGTGCCAGCAGTCCCCCCGGGACAGAAATTGAAGCTTTCTTT.

This clonotype was found many times. DNA for the CDR3: TGCAGCGTACGTCCCAGGGATGAAGAGACCCAGTACTTC. Translated: CSVRPRDEETQYF. The chain employs TRBV29-1 and TRBJ2-5; a possible D gene is TRBD1 (5 bases). Germline-derived CDR1 and CDR2 are SQVTM and ANQGSEA. The CDR3 spans 13 residues. Trimming shortened V by 6 bases and J by 3 bases, and 14 bases separated the two germline ends.

V and J are TRBV5-1 and TRBJ1-1; perhaps TRBD1 as D (6 bases). Trimming pared 4 bases from V and 7 bases from J, leaving 11 bases between. The germline V gene has CDR1 SGHRS and CDR2 YFSETQ. There are 12 residues in the CDR3. This CDR3 is CASSRGGSEAFF. In nucleotides, the CDR3 is TGCGCCAGCAGCCGGGGGGGCAGTGAAGCTTTCTTT.

This clonotype has only a few counts. The chain couples TRBV5-6 to TRBJ2-1, with 10 bases fitting TRBD2. Trimming cost V 4 bases and J 7 bases; bases outside gene matches: 5. Per the germline V gene, CDR1 is SGHDT and CDR2 is YYEEEE. This CDR3 region has 14 residues. The CDR3 nucleotides read TGTGCCAGCAGCCCGGGACTAGCGCGTAATGAGCAGTTCTTC. Translation: CASSPGLARNEQFF.

This clonotype was counted many times. CDR3 bases: TGTGCCACCAGCAGAGGGACAGGCCTAGCGAACGAGCAGTACTTC. Encoded protein: CATSRGTGLANEQYF. This chain uses TRBV15 with TRBJ2-7, with a tentative D call TRBD1 (7 bases). This CDR3 contains 15 residues. Germline V gives CDR1 LNHNV, CDR2 YYDKDF (reference sequence). Trimming pared 1 base from V and 5 bases from J, leaving 15 bases between.

The genes are TRBV6-2 or TRBV6-3 and TRBJ2-5; no clear D gene. The CDR3 totals 14 residues. The germline CDR1 and CDR2 sequences are MNHEY and SVGEGT. V gave up 3 bases and J gave up 1 base, with 9 bases separating them. The CDR3 nucleotides are TGTGCCAGCAGTTATCAGGAAGCCCAAGAGACCCAGTACTTC. This translates into CASSYQEAQETQYF.

This clonotype was counted between two and nine times. The genes are TRBV7-2 and TRBJ2-3; 8 nucleotides line up with TRBD2. CDR3 size: 14 residues. Germline V gives CDR1 SGHTA, CDR2 FQGNSA. V lost 7 bases to trimming and J lost 3 bases; unmatched junction nucleotides: 6. The CDR3 nucleotides are TGTGCCAGCAACAAGCGGGGGACTACAGATACGCAGTATTTT. Amino acid sequence: CASNKRGTTDTQYF.

The rearrangement uses TRBV20-1 and TRBJ1-1, with D maybe TRBD1 (5 bases). V shed 3 bases and J shed 4 bases, with 12 bases lying between them. CDR3 size: 13 residues. Germline lookup yields CDR1 DFQATT and CDR2 SNEGSKA (reference sequence). CDR3 DNA: TGCAGTGCTAGGAGTATCGGGGGCACTGAAGCTTTCTTT. Its translation is CSARSIGGTEAFF.

V is TRBV11-1 and J is TRBJ2-1; 14 bases align to TRBD2. From germline, CDR1 is SGHAT and CDR2 FQDESV (reference sequence). The CDR3 extends over 15 amino acids. The V gene end was trimmed by 5 bases and the J gene end by 9 bases; junction bases not matched to a gene: 6. The chain's CDR3 is CASSQVGLAGVEQFF. For the CDR3, the DNA is TGTGCCAGCAGCCAAGTGGGACTAGCGGGAGTTGAGCAGTTCTTC.

The V gene is TRBV25-1, the J gene TRBJ2-1; 8 bases agree with TRBD2. V dropped 5 bases and J dropped 9; count of bases not matched to a gene: 12. The CDR3 has 15 amino acids. CDR1 MGHDK and CDR2 SYGVNS come from the germline V gene. In DNA form, the CDR3 reads TGTGCCAGCAGTTCCGGAGCGGGAGCTTACCGTGAGCAGTTCTTC. This encodes CASSSGAGAYREQFF.

This chain joins TRBV11-1 and TRBJ2-6; D is possibly TRBD1 (5 bases). The CDR3 has 18 residues. The germline gives CDR1 SGHAT, CDR2 FQDESV (reference sequence). Deletions cut 1 base from V and 2 bases from J, with 15 bases between. The CDR3 DNA reads as TGTGCCAGCAGCTTAGTAGGATACAGGATCCCTGGGGCCAACGTCCTGACTTTC. This codes for CASSLVGYRIPGANVLTF.

This clonotype was seen a few times. The genes are TRBV10-3 and TRBJ2-7, with no clear D. The CDR3 length is 12 residues. Germline V lookup: CDR1 ENHRY, CDR2 SYGVKD. Trimming took off 5 bases at V and 3 bases at J, with 8 bases between the two ends. CDR3 amino acids: CAISYGVYEQYF. The DNA for the CDR3 is TGTGCCATCAGTTACGGAGTCTACGAGCAGTACTTC.

This clonotype has ten or more counts. This chain links TRBV7-3 with TRBJ1-5; 7 bases map to TRBD1. V was clipped by 0 bases and J by 3 bases; unmatched bases: 5. Germline V gene data show CDR1 as SGHTA and CDR2 as FQGTGA. This CDR3 spans 16 amino acids. The CDR3 region has the DNA TGTGCCAGCAGCTTAACTGCGGGACAGCTCAATCAGCCCCAGCATTTT. Translating gives CASSLTAGQLNQPQHF. The complete variable domain, with remaining parts taken from reference TRBV7-3 and TRBJ1-5, reads GAGVSQTPSNKVTEKGKYVELRCDPISGHTALYWYRQSLGQGPEFLIYFQGTGAADDSGLPNDRFFAVRPEGSVSTLKIQRTERGDSAVYLCASSLTAGQLNQPQHFGDGTRLSIL.

CDR3 sequence (DNA): TGTGCCAGCAGGCTAGGACTAGGCGGTAACAATGAGCAGTTCTTC. Residues: CASRLGLGGNNEQFF. The chain employs TRBV11-1 and TRBJ2-1; 7 nucleotides align to TRBD2. The CDR3 sequence is 15 residues long. Per germline, CDR1 SGHAT and CDR2 FQDESV (reference sequence). Trimming cost V 6 bases and J 5 bases; bases outside gene matches: 10.

This clonotype appeared a few times. The rearrangement joins TRBV28 to TRBJ2-7, with 12 bases aligning to TRBD2. The CDR3 is 16 residues long. CDR1 MDHEN and CDR2 SYDVKM come from the germline V gene. The V gene end was trimmed by 4 bases and the J gene end by 1 base; junction bases not matched to a gene: 5. CDR3 sequence (DNA): TGTGCCAGCAGTTGGGGACTAGCGGGCGGGTCCTACGAGCAGTACTTC. It is translated as CASSWGLAGGSYEQYF. The complete variable domain, with remaining parts taken from reference TRBV28 and TRBJ2-7, reads DVKVTQSSRYLVKRTGEKVFLECVQDMDHENMFWYRQDPGLGLRLIYFSYDVKMKEKGDIPEGYSVSREKKERFSLILESASTNQTSMYLCASSWGLAGGSYEQYFGPGTRLTVT.

This clonotype appeared many times. V and J are TRBV15 and TRBJ2-1; D not resolved. The CDR3 is 12 residues long. Germline CDR1 is LNHNV and CDR2 is YYDKDF (reference sequence). Trimming pared 0 bases from V and 5 bases from J, leaving 2 bases between. CDR3 in amino acids: CATSRENNEQFF. The CDR3 DNA is TGTGCCACCAGCAGAGAAAACAATGAGCAGTTCTTC. Combining the CDR3 with reference TRBV15 and TRBJ2-1 gives the whole variable domain DAMVIQNPRYQVTQFGKPVTLSCSQTLNHNVMYWYQQKSSQAPKLLFHYYDKDFNNEADTPDNFQSRRPNTSFCFLDIRSPGLGDTAMYLCATSRENNEQFFGPGTRLTVL.

There are a few counts of this clonotype. The chain has TRBV20-1 and TRBJ2-1; 8 nucleotides match TRBD2. The CDR3 consists of 14 residues. The ends lost 6 bases at V and 0 bases at J; junction bases unmatched: 4. Germline CDR1 DFQATT, CDR2 SNEGSKA (reference sequence). CDR3 amino acids: CSAKRGSSYNEQFF. The CDR3 DNA is TGCAGTGCCAAGCGGGGGAGCTCCTACAATGAGCAGTTCTTC.

CDR3 amino acids: CASTAHSPYTGELFF. The CDR3 coding sequence is TGTGCCAGCACCGCACACAGTCCTTACACCGGGGAGCTGTTTTTT. The rearrangement joins TRBV6-2 or TRBV6-3 to TRBJ2-2; D is unclear. The germline V gene encodes CDR1 MNHEY and CDR2 SVGEGT. With 7 bases removed from V and 3 bases from J, the gap between germline ends came to 15 bases. The CDR3 loop spans 15 amino acids.

Remarks on this clonotype: At one end the junction does not follow the germline gene, possibly because of a read error. The chain recombines TRBV6-5 with TRBJ1-2; a weak D match, TRBD1 (5 bases). Germline CDR1 reads MNHEY; CDR2 reads SVGAGI. The CDR3 covers 15 residues. CDR3 amino acids: CASSNSGLGNYGYTF. The CDR3 DNA sequence: TGTGCCAGCAGTAACTCAGGGTTAGGGAACTATGGCTACACCTTC.

In its sample, this clonotype was seen many times. The chain combines TRBV4-2 with TRBJ2-7; 9 bases align to TRBD1. This CDR3 region has 15 residues. The V gene's germline CDR1 is LGHNA and CDR2 YNFKEQ. V dropped 0 bases and J dropped 3; count of bases not matched to a gene: 3. The CDR3, as DNA: TGTGCCAGCAGCCAAGAACTGGGACAGGGCTACGAGCAGTACTTC. Protein sequence: CASSQELGQGYEQYF.

Here the CDR3 reads CASSQDWKGIQETQYF. CDR3 nucleotide sequence: TGCGCCAGCAGCCAAGATTGGAAGGGGATCCAAGAGACCCAGTACTTC. The chain carries TRBV4-3 and TRBJ2-5; D may be TRBD1 (5 bases). This CDR3 is built from 16 residues. The germline CDR1 and CDR2 sequences are LGHNA and YSLEER. V lost 0 bases and J 1 base, leaving 12 bases between the germline ends.

This clonotype occurred a few times. CDR3 protein: CASSPQGGSGAYEQYF. CDR3 sequence (DNA): TGTGCCAGCAGCCCTCAAGGTGGTAGCGGGGCTTACGAGCAGTACTTC. This chain uses TRBV3-1 with TRBJ2-7; 8 nucleotides line up with TRBD2. Germline lookup yields CDR1 LGHDT and CDR2 YNNKEL (reference sequence). The CDR3 sequence is 16 residues long. V was clipped by 4 bases and J by 4 bases; unmatched bases: 12.

This clonotype was seen more than once but under ten times. V gene TRBV20-1 combines with J gene TRBJ2-1; D not certain. This CDR3 has 10 residues. The germline gives CDR1 DFQATT, CDR2 SNEGSKA (reference sequence). With 6 bases removed from V and 7 bases from J, the gap between germline ends came to 7 bases. CDR3 sequence (DNA): TGCAGTGCCGCGGAGAATGAGCAGTTCTTC. This gives the protein CSAAENEQFF.

This clonotype was observed a handful of times. The rearrangement uses TRBV18 and TRBJ2-1, with D perhaps TRBD1 (6 bases). V was cut by 2 bases and J by 9 bases, with 8 bases left in between. CDR1 is KGHSH and CDR2 is LQKENI in the germline V gene. The CDR3 has 12 amino acids. In DNA, the CDR3 is TGTGCCAGCTCACCAATAGGGGGTGAGCAGTTCTTC. Its translation is CASSPIGGEQFF. Full variable domain (missing parts from reference TRBV18 and TRBJ2-1): NAGVMQNPRHLVRRRGQEARLRCSPMKGHSHVYWYRQLPEEGLKFMVYLQKENIIDESGMPKERFSAEFPKEGPSILRIQQVVRGDSAAYFCASSPIGGEQFFGPGTRLTVL.

For the CDR3, the DNA is TGCGCCAGCAGCTTGACGGGACAGGTGAACTCTGGGGCCAACGTCCTGACTTTC. This translates into CASSLTGQVNSGANVLTF. This sequence joins TRBV5-1 and TRBJ2-6, with TRBD1 matching over 8 bases. The germline V gene encodes CDR1 SGHRS and CDR2 YFSETQ. The CDR3 has 18 amino acids. Unmatched junction bases numbered 6, after V lost 1 base and J lost 0 bases.